A selection of T cell receptor beta chains follows, all from one sample in a study of shared clonotypes between healthy human individuals. Method: immunoSEQ multiplex PCR; TCRdb's copy keeps in-frame clones and lacks some. The sample has about 1 million clones, 65% to 75% seen once; the top ten hold about 1.5%. Sequencing was done on a sample of memory CD4+ T cells sorted from blood. Every receptor here comes from a young man in good health. Both conserved end residues are part of each CDR3. Each record gives: clone size, V gene, D gene, J gene, CDR3 DNA, CDR3 protein. D genes are given only for firm matches. Size is stated for part of the rows, as once, few or many counts, or as a class when the clone is expanded.

clone_size: .
v_call: TRBV5-5
d_call: .
j_call: TRBJ1-2
cdr3_nt: TGTGCCAGCAGCTTGGCAGGGACCTCTATAGGCGATGGCTACACCTTC
cdr3_aa: CASSLAGTSIGDGYTF

clone_size: many
v_call: TRBV7-2
d_call: TRBD1
j_call: TRBJ1-6
cdr3_nt: TGTGCCAGCAGCACAGGGGTCGCCTATAATTCACCCCTCCACTTT
cdr3_aa: CASSTGVAYNSPLHF

clone_size: .
v_call: TRBV5-1
d_call: TRBD2
j_call: TRBJ2-2
cdr3_nt: TGCGCCAGCAGACTCCTAGCGGGAGTCCCCGGGGAGCTGTTTTTT
cdr3_aa: CASRLLAGVPGELFF

clone_size: .
v_call: TRBV28
d_call: .
j_call: TRBJ1-2
cdr3_nt: TGTGCCAGCAGTTTCGTCAGGTCGGACGGCTACACCTTC
cdr3_aa: CASSFVRSDGYTF

clone_size: .
v_call: TRBV10-3
d_call: .
j_call: TRBJ2-6
cdr3_nt: TGTGCCATCAGTGAGGGTGGCTCTGGGGCCAACGTCCTGACTTTC
cdr3_aa: CAISEGGSGANVLTF

clone_size: .
v_call: TRBV6-6
d_call: .
j_call: TRBJ1-1
cdr3_nt: TGTGCCAGCAGTCGCAAGGGGGGACGCACTGAAGCTTTCTTT
cdr3_aa: CASSRKGGRTEAFF

clone_size: .
v_call: TRBV9
d_call: .
j_call: TRBJ1-2
cdr3_nt: TGTGCCAGCAGCGTAGGGTCCTATGGCTACACCTTC
cdr3_aa: CASSVGSYGYTF

clone_size: few
v_call: TRBV19
d_call: TRBD1
j_call: TRBJ1-5
cdr3_nt: TGTGCCAGTAGTATCGGGACAGGTTTTACTAATCAGCCCCAGCATTTT
cdr3_aa: CASSIGTGFTNQPQHF

clone_size: .
v_call: TRBV7-2
d_call: .
j_call: TRBJ1-3
cdr3_nt: TGTGCCAGCAGCTTAGTACAGGCGGACCGCACCATATATTTT
cdr3_aa: CASSLVQADRTIYF

clone_size: .
v_call: TRBV30
d_call: .
j_call: TRBJ2-1
cdr3_nt: TGTGCCTGGAGCCAACGGAGAAATGAGCAGTTCTTC
cdr3_aa: CAWSQRRNEQFF

clone_size: .
v_call: TRBV5-1
d_call: .
j_call: TRBJ1-1
cdr3_nt: TGCGCCAGCCGGGTGTGGCCCACGGCGACTGAAGCTTTCTTT
cdr3_aa: CASRVWPTATEAFF

clone_size: .
v_call: TRBV7-2
d_call: .
j_call: TRBJ1-3
cdr3_nt: TGTGCCAGCAGCTTAGTACAAGGACTGACTGGAAACACCATATATTTT
cdr3_aa: CASSLVQGLTGNTIYF

clone_size: .
v_call: TRBV2
d_call: .
j_call: TRBJ2-5
cdr3_nt: TGTGCCAGCAGGAGGGTTGAGACCCAGTACTTC
cdr3_aa: CASRRVETQYF

clone_size: .
v_call: TRBV7-9
d_call: .
j_call: TRBJ1-1
cdr3_nt: TGTGCCAGCAGACAACCCGGGACGTTGAACACTGAAGCTTTCTTT
cdr3_aa: CASRQPGTLNTEAFF

clone_size: .
v_call: TRBV23-1
d_call: TRBD2
j_call: TRBJ2-7
cdr3_nt: TGCGCCAGCAGACCGGGACTAGCGACTACCTACGAGCAGTACTTC
cdr3_aa: CASRPGLATTYEQYF

clone_size: .
v_call: TRBV29-1
d_call: .
j_call: TRBJ2-5
cdr3_nt: TGCAGCGTCAAGACAATGTCAGAGACCCAGTACTTC
cdr3_aa: CSVKTMSETQYF

clone_size: .
v_call: TRBV2
d_call: TRBD1
j_call: TRBJ1-2
cdr3_nt: TGTGCCAGCAGTCGCGAGGGGGCTGCTGGTGGCTACACCTTC
cdr3_aa: CASSREGAAGGYTF

clone_size: .
v_call: TRBV5-1
d_call: TRBD1
j_call: TRBJ1-2
cdr3_nt: TGCGCCAGCAGCTCGGACGGGACAGGCTATGGCTACACCTTC
cdr3_aa: CASSSDGTGYGYTF

clone_size: few
v_call: TRBV29-1
d_call: .
j_call: TRBJ1-2
cdr3_nt: TGCAGCGCCGAACCTTGGGAGGGCTGGCCCTCTAACTATGGCTACACCTTC
cdr3_aa: CSAEPWEGWPSNYGYTF

clone_size: .
v_call: TRBV11-2
d_call: .
j_call: TRBJ2-5
cdr3_nt: TGTGCCAGCAGCTTGGGTGGGGGGGCTTTGGAGACCCAGTACTTC
cdr3_aa: CASSLGGGALETQYF

clone_size: .
v_call: TRBV5-5
d_call: TRBD1
j_call: TRBJ2-5
cdr3_nt: TGTGCCAGCAGCCGACAGGGGGGAGAGACCCAGTACTTC
cdr3_aa: CASSRQGGETQYF

clone_size: .
v_call: TRBV5-6
d_call: .
j_call: TRBJ2-6
cdr3_nt: TGTGCCAGCAGCTTGGCCTGGGTTACTGGGGCCAACGTCCTGACTTTC
cdr3_aa: CASSLAWVTGANVLTF

clone_size: once
v_call: TRBV18
d_call: TRBD2
j_call: TRBJ2-7
cdr3_nt: TGTGCCAGCTCACGGTCTAGCGGGGGGTACGAGCAGTACTTC
cdr3_aa: CASSRSSGGYEQYF

clone_size: .
v_call: TRBV5-1
d_call: .
j_call: TRBJ1-4
cdr3_nt: TGCGCCAGCAGCTTGTACGGAGCAACTAATGAAAAACTGTTTTTT
cdr3_aa: CASSLYGATNEKLFF

clone_size: once
v_call: TRBV5-1
d_call: .
j_call: TRBJ2-7
cdr3_nt: TGCGCCAGCAGCTTGGAGGGGCGATTCACGGGGGAGCAGTACTTC
cdr3_aa: CASSLEGRFTGEQYF

clone_size: .
v_call: TRBV28
d_call: .
j_call: TRBJ1-2
cdr3_nt: TGTGCCAGTAACCGGGGGAATTACGGCTACACCTTC
cdr3_aa: CASNRGNYGYTF

clone_size: .
v_call: TRBV5-6
d_call: .
j_call: TRBJ1-6
cdr3_nt: TGTGCCAGCAGCGGGGTACAGGGTGGAGAAGGCTCCTATAATTCACCCCTCCACTTT
cdr3_aa: CASSGVQGGEGSYNSPLHF

clone_size: .
v_call: TRBV5-1
d_call: TRBD1
j_call: TRBJ2-1
cdr3_nt: TGCGCCAGCAGACTCCGGGACAGGGAATACAATGAGCAGTTCTTC
cdr3_aa: CASRLRDREYNEQFF

clone_size: .
v_call: TRBV5-1
d_call: TRBD1
j_call: TRBJ2-1
cdr3_nt: TGCGCCAGCAGCTTGGGGACAGGGAAATATAATGAGCAGTTCTTC
cdr3_aa: CASSLGTGKYNEQFF

clone_size: .
v_call: TRBV18
d_call: TRBD1
j_call: TRBJ1-3
cdr3_nt: TGTGCCAGCTCACCTTCTCGGGACAGGATAATATCTGGAAACACCATATATTTT
cdr3_aa: CASSPSRDRIISGNTIYF

clone_size: .
v_call: TRBV5-1
d_call: TRBD1
j_call: TRBJ1-1
cdr3_nt: TGCGCCAGTAGGGACAGGGGATCAGCGAACACTGAAGCTTTCTTT
cdr3_aa: CASRDRGSANTEAFF

clone_size: .
v_call: TRBV14
d_call: TRBD1
j_call: TRBJ1-4
cdr3_nt: TGTGCCAGCAGCCAAGGGCGGACAGGGAAGGAAAAACTGTTTTTT
cdr3_aa: CASSQGRTGKEKLFF

clone_size: .
v_call: TRBV7-2
d_call: TRBD2
j_call: TRBJ2-5
cdr3_nt: TGTGCCAGCAGCTTAGAGATGACTAGCAAGGCCCAGTACTTC
cdr3_aa: CASSLEMTSKAQYF

clone_size: .
v_call: TRBV7-9
d_call: .
j_call: TRBJ2-5
cdr3_nt: TGTGCCAGCAGCTTAGTGGGGGGCGCGTCAGAGACCCAGTACTTC
cdr3_aa: CASSLVGGASETQYF

clone_size: .
v_call: TRBV2
d_call: TRBD1
j_call: TRBJ1-2
cdr3_nt: TGTGCCAGCAGGGTCACAGGGGCTAAAAACTATGGCTACACCTTC
cdr3_aa: CASRVTGAKNYGYTF

clone_size: .
v_call: TRBV2
d_call: .
j_call: TRBJ1-2
cdr3_nt: TGTGCCAGCAGTCAGGAGCCAGGGACTAATGGCTACACCTTC
cdr3_aa: CASSQEPGTNGYTF

clone_size: .
v_call: TRBV7-3
d_call: .
j_call: TRBJ1-2
cdr3_nt: TGTGCCAGCAGCTTAAGCAGGACGGCTGGCTACACCTTC
cdr3_aa: CASSLSRTAGYTF

clone_size: .
v_call: TRBV9
d_call: .
j_call: TRBJ2-3
cdr3_nt: TGTGCCAGCAGCCAAGACTGGTCGGATACGCAGTATTTT
cdr3_aa: CASSQDWSDTQYF

clone_size: .
v_call: TRBV28
d_call: TRBD1
j_call: TRBJ1-2
cdr3_nt: TGTGCCAGCAGTTTAAGGAGACAGGGAGGGCAAAGGTATGGCTACACCTTC
cdr3_aa: CASSLRRQGGQRYGYTF

clone_size: .
v_call: TRBV19
d_call: TRBD2
j_call: TRBJ2-7
cdr3_nt: TGTGCCAGTAGTACTAGCGGGAGCGGCTACGAGCAGTACTTC
cdr3_aa: CASSTSGSGYEQYF

clone_size: .
v_call: TRBV19
d_call: .
j_call: TRBJ1-5
cdr3_nt: TGTGCCAGTAGTCAGTCCAGGGGAAGTCAGCCCCAGCATTTT
cdr3_aa: CASSQSRGSQPQHF

clone_size: .
v_call: TRBV5-1
d_call: .
j_call: TRBJ1-3
cdr3_nt: TGCGCCAGCAGCTCGCAGGGTTCTGGAAACACCATATATTTT
cdr3_aa: CASSSQGSGNTIYF

clone_size: .
v_call: TRBV14
d_call: .
j_call: TRBJ1-5
cdr3_nt: TGTGCCAGCAGCCAAGGCAGGGGCAATCAGCCCCAGCATTTT
cdr3_aa: CASSQGRGNQPQHF

clone_size: .
v_call: TRBV5-1
d_call: .
j_call: TRBJ1-6
cdr3_nt: TGCGCCAGCAGCTCGTCATTAGGCGACTATAATTCACCCCTCCACTTT
cdr3_aa: CASSSSLGDYNSPLHF

clone_size: .
v_call: TRBV7-2
d_call: TRBD2
j_call: TRBJ2-7
cdr3_nt: TGTGCCAGCAGCTTAGGACGCCTAGCGGGCTTCACCTACGAGCAGTACTTC
cdr3_aa: CASSLGRLAGFTYEQYF

clone_size: .
v_call: TRBV28
d_call: TRBD1
j_call: TRBJ2-7
cdr3_nt: TGTGCCAGCAGTTTACAGCGACAGGGCCACGAGCAGTACTTC
cdr3_aa: CASSLQRQGHEQYF

clone_size: .
v_call: TRBV4-1
d_call: .
j_call: TRBJ1-5
cdr3_nt: TGCGCCAGCAGCCAAGGGGTCCAGCCTACCGAGCTCCGTCAGCCCCAGCATTTT
cdr3_aa: CASSQGVQPTELRQPQHF

clone_size: .
v_call: TRBV5-1
d_call: TRBD2
j_call: TRBJ2-3
cdr3_nt: TGCGCCAGCAGCTTCCTTAGCGGGGGCGACACCCACACAGATACGCAGTATTTT
cdr3_aa: CASSFLSGGDTHTDTQYF

clone_size: .
v_call: TRBV10-3
d_call: .
j_call: TRBJ2-2
cdr3_nt: TGTGCCATCAATCAGGGGCTGGAGGACACCGGGGAGCTGTTTTTT
cdr3_aa: CAINQGLEDTGELFF

clone_size: .
v_call: TRBV14
d_call: .
j_call: TRBJ1-3
cdr3_nt: TGTGCCAGCAGCCAAGATCGCAGTCTCTCTGGAAACACCATATATTTT
cdr3_aa: CASSQDRSLSGNTIYF

clone_size: .
v_call: TRBV10-3
d_call: TRBD2
j_call: TRBJ2-2
cdr3_nt: TGTGCCATCAGAGCTAGCGGGAGGTCGGACACCGGGGAGCTGTTTTTT
cdr3_aa: CAIRASGRSDTGELFF

clone_size: .
v_call: TRBV11-2
d_call: .
j_call: TRBJ2-1
cdr3_nt: TGTGCCAGCAGCTCAGGGGGGGGACTACGTCTCCATGAGCAGTTCTTC
cdr3_aa: CASSSGGGLRLHEQFF

clone_size: .
v_call: TRBV7-2
d_call: .
j_call: TRBJ2-7
cdr3_nt: TGTGCCAGCAGCACCGTGACAGCCTACGAGCAGTACTTC
cdr3_aa: CASSTVTAYEQYF

clone_size: .
v_call: TRBV2
d_call: .
j_call: TRBJ2-3
cdr3_nt: TGTGCCAGCAGAACCGCGATCAAGGACATACCCACAGATACGCAGTATTTT
cdr3_aa: CASRTAIKDIPTDTQYF

clone_size: .
v_call: TRBV9
d_call: .
j_call: TRBJ2-3
cdr3_nt: TGTGCCAGCAGCGGCGTTGGTACGCAGTATTTT
cdr3_aa: CASSGVGTQYF

clone_size: .
v_call: TRBV5-1
d_call: .
j_call: TRBJ2-3
cdr3_nt: TGCGCCAGCAGCTCGCAGCCGGTCCGGGACGGGAATGCAGATACGCAGTATTTT
cdr3_aa: CASSSQPVRDGNADTQYF

clone_size: .
v_call: TRBV5-1
d_call: .
j_call: TRBJ1-4
cdr3_nt: TGCGCCAGCAGCCTCGGTGGGGGTAATGAAAAACTGTTTTTT
cdr3_aa: CASSLGGGNEKLFF

clone_size: .
v_call: TRBV5-1
d_call: .
j_call: TRBJ1-3
cdr3_nt: TGCGCCAGCAGCTCGTCAGGGGCCGGAAACACCATATATTTT
cdr3_aa: CASSSSGAGNTIYF

clone_size: .
v_call: TRBV4-1
d_call: TRBD1
j_call: TRBJ1-2
cdr3_nt: TGCGCCAGCAGCCAAACCGGGACAGGGCGAGGCTATGGCTACACCTTC
cdr3_aa: CASSQTGTGRGYGYTF